The clone carrying this T cell receptor (beta chain) was picked up a small number of times. Produced via immunoSEQ multiplex PCR; TCRdb's table is partial and in-frame only. The repertoire holds fewer than 650,000 clones, with about 88% as singletons. The data were obtained in a study of blood T cell repertoires in COVID-19. Sequences were obtained from peripheral blood. The receptor was derived from a woman aged 45-59 years with COVID-19, enrolled during active disease.

The CDR3 reads CASSFREGTEAFF. The CDR3 nucleotides read TGTGCCAGCAGCTTCAGGGAAGGGACTGAAGCTTTCTTT. This chain connects TRBV7-9 to TRBJ1-1; D is perhaps TRBD1 (5 bases). The CDR3 totals 13 residues. Trimming shortened V by 3 bases and J by 5 bases, and 10 bases separated the two germline ends. Germline CDR1 is SEHNR and CDR2 is FQNEAQ (reference sequence).